Sequencing of this T cell receptor (beta chain) was carried out in a study of T cell repertoires in cytomegalovirus infection. About the research overall: The authors used CMV epitopes that were HLA-C-restricted (recently identified) and HLA-B-restricted (well studied).

One entry per CDR3 protein, called by TCRdb with MiXCR from the reads. The sample has 150,000 or so distinct CDR3 sequences, 30% to 40% seen once. A note on this clonotype: Its antigen is not known.

Germline CDR1 and CDR2: SNHLY and FYNNEI. V was pared by 5 bases and J by 0 bases, with 8 bases of the junction left unmatched. The CDR3 contains 16 residues. General study points: The study found HLA-C-restricted CMV-specific TCR beta clonotypes dominating the ex vivo response. Cumulative frequency (of public TCR beta family members) identified carriers of CMV plus the relevant HLA.

This material consisted of CD8+ T cells from cultured PBMCs, taken from culture after CMV antigen stimulation. The sequence derives from a human donor in good health (CMV status not recorded). Some clones in this sample may be carry-over from other donors' samples. The chain is built from TRBV2 and TRBJ1-2, with 8 bases fitting TRBD1. CDR3 residues: CASSIPGQGANYGYTF. Here the CDR3 DNA reads TGTGCCAGCAGTATTCCCGGACAGGGAGCTAACTATGGCTACACCTTC.